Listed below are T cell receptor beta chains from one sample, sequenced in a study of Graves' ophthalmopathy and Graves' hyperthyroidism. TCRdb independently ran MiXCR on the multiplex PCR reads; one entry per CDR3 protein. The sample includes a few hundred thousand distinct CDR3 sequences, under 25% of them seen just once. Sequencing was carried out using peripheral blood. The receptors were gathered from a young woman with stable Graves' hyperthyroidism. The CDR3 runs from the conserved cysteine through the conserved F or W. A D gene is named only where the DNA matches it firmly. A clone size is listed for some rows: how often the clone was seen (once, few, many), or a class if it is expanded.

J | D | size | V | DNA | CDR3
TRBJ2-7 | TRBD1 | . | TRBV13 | TGTGCCAGCAGTCCGGAACAGGGGGCCTACGAGCAGTACTTC | CASSPEQGAYEQYF
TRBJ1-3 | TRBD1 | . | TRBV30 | TGTGCCTGGGCAGGGGGCGGTCAGGCAGGAAACACCATATATTTT | CAWAGGGQAGNTIYF
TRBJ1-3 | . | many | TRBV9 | TGTGCCAGCAGCGCTACGACCCCCAGGACATCTGGAAACACCATATATTTT | CASSATTPRTSGNTIYF
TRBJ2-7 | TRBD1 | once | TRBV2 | TGTGCCAGCAGCGCTGGACAGGGACCACGCCACGAGCAGTACTTC | CASSAGQGPRHEQYF
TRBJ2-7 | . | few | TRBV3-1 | TGTGCCAGCAGCCAAGATTCCCCGTCGGGGACCTACGAGCAGTACTTC | CASSQDSPSGTYEQYF
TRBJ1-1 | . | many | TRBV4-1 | TGCGCCAGCAGCCATCGGCGTGGATTCATGAACACTGAAGCTTTCTTT | CASSHRRGFMNTEAFF
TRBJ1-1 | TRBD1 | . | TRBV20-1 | TGCAGTGCTGTTCCCGGGACAGGGATTAAGACTGAAGCTTTCTTT | CSAVPGTGIKTEAFF
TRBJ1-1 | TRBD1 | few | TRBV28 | TGTGCCAGCAGCCCAACGGACCGGGACAGGGGGCGAAACACTGAAGCTTTCTTT | CASSPTDRDRGRNTEAFF
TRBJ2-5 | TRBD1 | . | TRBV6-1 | TGTGCCAGCCGGCGGGGACAGGAGGTCCAGACCCAGTACTTC | CASRRGQEVQTQYF
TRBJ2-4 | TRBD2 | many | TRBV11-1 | TGTGCCAGCAGCTCCGGGCGGGAGATTTTGAACATTCAGTACTTC | CASSSGREILNIQYF
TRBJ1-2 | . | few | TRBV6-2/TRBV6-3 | TGTGCCAGCAGTTACGCTGCGCGTAGCACCTTC | CASSYAARSTF
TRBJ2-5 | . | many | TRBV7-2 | TGTGCCAGCAGCCTTCGGGGTGGTTCAGGGACCCAGTACTTC | CASSLRGGSGTQYF
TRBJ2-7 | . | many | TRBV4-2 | TGCGCCAGCAGCCAAGATCGAACCTACGAGCAGTACTTC | CASSQDRTYEQYF
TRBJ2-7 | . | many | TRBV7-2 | TGTGCCAGCAGCTTATGGGTCGGGCCCTACGAGCAGTACTTC | CASSLWVGPYEQYF
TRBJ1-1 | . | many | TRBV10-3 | TGTGCCATCAGTGACCAGCGACAGGCTGAAGCTTTCTTT | CAISDQRQAEAFF
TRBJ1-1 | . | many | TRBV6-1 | TGTGCCAGCAGTGAGATGCGGCTTCTGAACACTGAAGCTTTCTTT | CASSEMRLLNTEAFF
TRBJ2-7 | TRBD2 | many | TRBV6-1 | TGTGCCAGCAGTGATGGGAGGACTAGCGGGGCTTACGAGCAGTACTTC | CASSDGRTSGAYEQYF
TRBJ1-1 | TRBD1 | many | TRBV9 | TGTGCCAGCAGCCTCACCGGGACAGGGAACACTGAAGCTTTCTTT | CASSLTGTGNTEAFF
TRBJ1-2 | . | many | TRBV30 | TGTGCCTGGAGTGTCGGGGGATTCTATGGCTACACCTTC | CAWSVGGFYGYTF
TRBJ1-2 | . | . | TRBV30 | TGTGCCTGGAGTGCATGGAGAGGCCGCCCTAACTATGGCTACACCTTC | CAWSAWRGRPNYGYTF
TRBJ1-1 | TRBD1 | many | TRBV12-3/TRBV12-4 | TGTGCCAGCAGTCCACCGGGACAGAGCACTGAAGCTTTCTTT | CASSPPGQSTEAFF
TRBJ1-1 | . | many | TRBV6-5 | TGTGCCAGCAGTCACTGTGGGATGGAAGCTTTCTTT | CASSHCGMEAFF
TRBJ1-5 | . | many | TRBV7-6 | TGTGCCAGCAGCCCCGGTGGAGGGAGGAGCAATCAGCCCCAGCATTTT | CASSPGGGRSNQPQHF
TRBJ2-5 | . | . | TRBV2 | TGTGCCAGCATATGGCCGGTGGAGACCCAGTACTTC | CASIWPVETQYF
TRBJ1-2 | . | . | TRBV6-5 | TGTGCCAGCATTTCACCAGACAGAGCGCCCTATGGCTACACCTTC | CASISPDRAPYGYTF
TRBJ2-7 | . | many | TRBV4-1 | TGCGCCAGCAGCCAGCACGACTACGAGCAGTACTTC | CASSQHDYEQYF
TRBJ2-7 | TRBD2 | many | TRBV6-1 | TGTGCCAGCAGAATCCGGAGGGCTAGCGGAGCCTACGAGCAGTACTTC | CASRIRRASGAYEQYF
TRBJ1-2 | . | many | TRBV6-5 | TGTGCCAGCACTCTAGGGGGGACACAGGGCTACACCTTC | CASTLGGTQGYTF
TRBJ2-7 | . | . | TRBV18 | TGTGCCAGCTCACCTTTTCCGGTGACGCACGAGCAGTACTTC | CASSPFPVTHEQYF
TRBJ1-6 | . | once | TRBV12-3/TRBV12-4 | TGTGCCAGCAGTGATGGGGATCCTAATTCACCCCTCCACTTT | CASSDGDPNSPLHF
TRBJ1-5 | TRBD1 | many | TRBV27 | TGTGCCAGCAGTTATCTGGGGACAGGGCTGAGTCAGCCCCAGCATTTT | CASSYLGTGLSQPQHF
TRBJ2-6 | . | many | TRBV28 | TGTGGGGCCTTTGGGGCCAACGTCCTGACTTTC | CGAFGANVLTF
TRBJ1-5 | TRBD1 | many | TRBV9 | TGTGCCAGCAGCGTGGGGACAGGGGGGAACAATCAGCCCCAGCATTTT | CASSVGTGGNNQPQHF
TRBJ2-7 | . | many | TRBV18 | TGTGCCAGCTCACGCACCCCTAGCAGCTCCTACGAGCAGTACTTC | CASSRTPSSSYEQYF
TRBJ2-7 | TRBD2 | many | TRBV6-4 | TGTGCCAGCAGAGGGAGACTAGCGGGAGGGCCATCCTACGAGCAGTACTTC | CASRGRLAGGPSYEQYF
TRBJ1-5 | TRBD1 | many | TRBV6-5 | TGTGCCAGCAGTCACGACAGGGGCAATCAGCCCCAGCATTTT | CASSHDRGNQPQHF
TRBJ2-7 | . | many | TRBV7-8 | TGTGCCAGCAGCTTTCCTGCGCGCCACTACGAGCAGTACTTC | CASSFPARHYEQYF
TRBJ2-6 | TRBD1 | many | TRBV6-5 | TGTGCCAGCAGTTTAAACAGGGGAGCTGGGGCCAACGTCCTGACTTTC | CASSLNRGAGANVLTF
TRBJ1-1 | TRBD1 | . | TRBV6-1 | TGTGCCAGCTGCCCCGTAGGGGGCCGCACTGAAGCTTTCTTT | CASCPVGGRTEAFF
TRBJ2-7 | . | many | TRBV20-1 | TGCAGTGCACAAGACAGATCCGAGCAGTACTTC | CSAQDRSEQYF
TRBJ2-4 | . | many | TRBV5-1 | TGCGCCAGCAGCTTAACAGGGAACATTCAGTACTTC | CASSLTGNIQYF
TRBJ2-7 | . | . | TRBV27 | TGTGCCAGCAGTTCCCAGGGACACGCCTCGCGCGAGCAGTACTTC | CASSSQGHASREQYF
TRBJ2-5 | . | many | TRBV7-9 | TGTGCCAGCAGCCGGGCAGAGACCCAGTACTTC | CASSRAETQYF
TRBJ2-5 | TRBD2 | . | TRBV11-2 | TGTGCCAGCAGCTTAGGCCTAGCGGGGATGGCCCAGTACTTC | CASSLGLAGMAQYF
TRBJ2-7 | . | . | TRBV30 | TGTGCCTGGAGTCCCCTAGGATACGAGCAGTACTTC | CAWSPLGYEQYF
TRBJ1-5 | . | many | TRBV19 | TGTGCCACCACCGGGTCTGGGGGGCGTCAGCCCCAGCATTTT | CATTGSGGRQPQHF
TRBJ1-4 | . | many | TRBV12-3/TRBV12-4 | TGTGCCAGCAGCCCGACAGTGAGTGGAGCTGGCGGGGAAAAACTGTTTTTT | CASSPTVSGAGGEKLFF
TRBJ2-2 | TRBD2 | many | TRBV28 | TGTGCCACCGCAGTACTAGCGCGAATTGGCGGGGAGCTGTTTTTT | CATAVLARIGGELFF
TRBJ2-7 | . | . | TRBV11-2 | TGTGCCAGCAGCTTAGAAGGGAACTGGGCTCGGGACGAGCAGTACTTC | CASSLEGNWARDEQYF
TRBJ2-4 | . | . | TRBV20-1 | TGCAGTACTCCCACCGGGTTGTACATTCAGTACTTC | CSTPTGLYIQYF
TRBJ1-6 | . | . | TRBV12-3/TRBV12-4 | TGTGCCAGCAACCGCCCAGGTGCCGGCGGTTCACCCCTCCACTTT | CASNRPGAGGSPLHF
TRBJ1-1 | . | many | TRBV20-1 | TGCAGTGCCAGAGAGGGTGGGACGTGGAGGTTGTACACTGAAGCTTTCTTT | CSAREGGTWRLYTEAFF
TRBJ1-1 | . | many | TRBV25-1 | TGTGCCAGCAGTGAAACTGGGGGGATAACTGAAGCTTTCTTT | CASSETGGITEAFF
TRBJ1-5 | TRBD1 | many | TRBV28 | TGTGCCAGCAGGCCCCACTTCGTCAGGGGGCCGAATCAGCCCCAGCATTTT | CASRPHFVRGPNQPQHF
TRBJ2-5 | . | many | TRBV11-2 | TGTGCCAGCAGCTTCTCCAGGGGCCGGGAGACCCAGTACTTC | CASSFSRGRETQYF
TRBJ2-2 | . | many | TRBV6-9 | TGTGCCAGCCCGACGCGGGGGGAGCTGTTTTTT | CASPTRGELFF
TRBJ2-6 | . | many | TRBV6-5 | TGTGCCAGCAGTTACTCACCCGGGGATGGGGCCAACGTCCTGACTTTC | CASSYSPGDGANVLTF